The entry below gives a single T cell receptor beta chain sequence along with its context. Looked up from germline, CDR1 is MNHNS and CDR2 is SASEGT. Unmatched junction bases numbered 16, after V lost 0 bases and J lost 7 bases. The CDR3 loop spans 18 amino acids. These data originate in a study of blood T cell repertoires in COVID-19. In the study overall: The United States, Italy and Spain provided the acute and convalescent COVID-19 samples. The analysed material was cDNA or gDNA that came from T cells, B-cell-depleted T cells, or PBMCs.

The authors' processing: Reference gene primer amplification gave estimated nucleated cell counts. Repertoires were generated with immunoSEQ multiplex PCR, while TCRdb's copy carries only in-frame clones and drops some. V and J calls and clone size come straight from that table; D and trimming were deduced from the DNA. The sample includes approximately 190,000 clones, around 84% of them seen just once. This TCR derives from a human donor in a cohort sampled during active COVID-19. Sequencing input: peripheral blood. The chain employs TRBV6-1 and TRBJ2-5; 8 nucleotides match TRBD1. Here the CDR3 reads CASSEAGGDRGLLRTQYF. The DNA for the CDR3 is TGTGCCAGCAGTGAAGCAGGAGGAGACAGGGGCCTCTTAAGGACCCAGTACTTC.